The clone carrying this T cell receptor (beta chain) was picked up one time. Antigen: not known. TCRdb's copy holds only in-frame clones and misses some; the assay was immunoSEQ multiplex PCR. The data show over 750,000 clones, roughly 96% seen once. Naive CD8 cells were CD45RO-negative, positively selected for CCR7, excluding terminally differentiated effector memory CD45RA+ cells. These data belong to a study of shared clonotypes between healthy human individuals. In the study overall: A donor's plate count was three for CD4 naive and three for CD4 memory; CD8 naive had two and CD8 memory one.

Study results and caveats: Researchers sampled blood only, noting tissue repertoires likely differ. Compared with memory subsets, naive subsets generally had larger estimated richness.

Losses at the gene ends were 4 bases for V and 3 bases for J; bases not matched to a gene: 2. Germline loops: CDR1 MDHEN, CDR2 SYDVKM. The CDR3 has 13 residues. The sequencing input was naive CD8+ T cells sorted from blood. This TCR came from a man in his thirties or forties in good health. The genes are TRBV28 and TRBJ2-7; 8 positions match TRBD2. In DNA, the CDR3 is TGTGCCAGCAGTTGGACTAGCAGCTACGAGCAGTACTTC. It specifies CASSWTSSYEQYF.